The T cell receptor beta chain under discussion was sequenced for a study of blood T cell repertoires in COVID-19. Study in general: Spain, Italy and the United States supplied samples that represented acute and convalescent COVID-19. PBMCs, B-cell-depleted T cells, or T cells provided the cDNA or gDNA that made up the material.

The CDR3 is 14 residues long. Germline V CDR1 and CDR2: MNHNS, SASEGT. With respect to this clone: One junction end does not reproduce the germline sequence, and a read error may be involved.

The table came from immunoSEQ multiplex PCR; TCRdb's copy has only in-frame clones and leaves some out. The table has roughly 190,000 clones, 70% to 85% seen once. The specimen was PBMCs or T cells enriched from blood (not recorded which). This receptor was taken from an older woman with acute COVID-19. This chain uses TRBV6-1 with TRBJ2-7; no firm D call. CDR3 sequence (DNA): TGTGCCAGCGGTGAAATGACTCCTACCTACGAGCAGTACTTC. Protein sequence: CASGEMTPTYEQYF.